This record concerns one T cell receptor beta chain sequence. The record originates from a study of blood T cell repertoires in COVID-19. Study in general: The United States, Italy and Spain supplied acute and convalescent COVID-19 samples. Sources were T cells, B-cell-depleted T cells, or PBMCs; the material itself was cDNA or gDNA.

Trimming at V came to 5 bases and at J to 4 bases, leaving 5 bases not matched to a gene. Germline assignment: CDR1 SGHNT and CDR2 YENEEA. There are 15 residues in the CDR3. Original handling: Reference gene primer amplification yielded estimated nucleated cell counts. Sequencing was performed with immunoSEQ multiplex PCR; in TCRdb, only in-frame clones are kept and a portion is missing. Clone size and the V and J calls come from that table; the DNA yielded D and trimming. The sample carries some 22,000 clones, about nine tenths recorded once. The sequence derives from a woman over 75 with acute or convalescent COVID-19. The J gene is TRBJ2-7, the V gene TRBV11-3, with 13 bases matching TRBD2. Sequenced material: peripheral blood. The CDR3 bases are TGTGCCAGCAGCCAACTAGCGGGAGGGCCTTACGAGCAGTACTTC. It is translated as CASSQLAGGPYEQYF.